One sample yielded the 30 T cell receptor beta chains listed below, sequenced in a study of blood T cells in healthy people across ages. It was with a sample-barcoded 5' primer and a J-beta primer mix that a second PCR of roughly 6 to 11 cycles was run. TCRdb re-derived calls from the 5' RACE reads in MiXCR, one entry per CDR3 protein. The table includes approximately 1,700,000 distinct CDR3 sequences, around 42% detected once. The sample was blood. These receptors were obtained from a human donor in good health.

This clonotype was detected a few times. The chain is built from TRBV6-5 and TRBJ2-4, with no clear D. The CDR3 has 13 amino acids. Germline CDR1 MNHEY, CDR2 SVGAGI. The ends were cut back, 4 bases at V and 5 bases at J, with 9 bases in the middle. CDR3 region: CASSSYMQNIQYF. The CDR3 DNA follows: TGTGCCAGCAGTTCATACATGCAAAACATTCAGTACTTC.

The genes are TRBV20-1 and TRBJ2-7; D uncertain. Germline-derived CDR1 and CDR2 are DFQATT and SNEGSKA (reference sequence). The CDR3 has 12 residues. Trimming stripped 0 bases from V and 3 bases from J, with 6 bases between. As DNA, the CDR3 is TGCAGTGCTAGAGAGTCGGGCTACGAGCAGTACTTC. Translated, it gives CSARESGYEQYF.

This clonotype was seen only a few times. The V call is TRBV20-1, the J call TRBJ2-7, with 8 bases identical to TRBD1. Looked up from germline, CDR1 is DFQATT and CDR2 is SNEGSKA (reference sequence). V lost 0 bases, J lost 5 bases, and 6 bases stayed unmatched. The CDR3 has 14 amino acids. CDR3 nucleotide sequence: TGCAGTGCTAGAGATCCCACAGGGGGGAACGAGCAGTACTTC. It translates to CSARDPTGGNEQYF.

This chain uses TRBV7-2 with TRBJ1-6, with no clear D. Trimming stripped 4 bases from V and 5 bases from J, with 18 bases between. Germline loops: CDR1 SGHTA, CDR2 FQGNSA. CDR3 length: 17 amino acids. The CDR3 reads CASSSPAVIANNSPLHF. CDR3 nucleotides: TGTGCCAGCAGCTCCCCGGCCGTAATTGCAAATAATTCACCCCTCCACTTT.

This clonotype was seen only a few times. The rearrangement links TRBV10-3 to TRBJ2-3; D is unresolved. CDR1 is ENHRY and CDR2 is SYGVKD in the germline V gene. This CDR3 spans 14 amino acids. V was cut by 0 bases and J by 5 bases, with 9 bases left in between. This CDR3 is CAISESGRQDTQYF. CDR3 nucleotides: TGTGCCATCAGTGAGTCCGGCCGACAAGATACGCAGTATTTT.

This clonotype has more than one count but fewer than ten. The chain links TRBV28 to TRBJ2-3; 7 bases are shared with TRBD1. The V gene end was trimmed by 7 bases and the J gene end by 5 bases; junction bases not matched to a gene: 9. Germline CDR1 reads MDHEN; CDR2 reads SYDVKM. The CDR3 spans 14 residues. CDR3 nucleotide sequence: TGTGCCAGCATAAGGACAGGACCCCTAGATACGCAGTATTTT. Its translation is CASIRTGPLDTQYF. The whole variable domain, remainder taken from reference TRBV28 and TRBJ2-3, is DVKVTQSSRYLVKRTGEKVFLECVQDMDHENMFWYRQDPGLGLRLIYFSYDVKMKEKGDIPEGYSVSREKKERFSLILESASTNQTSMYLCASIRTGPLDTQYFGPGTRLTVL.

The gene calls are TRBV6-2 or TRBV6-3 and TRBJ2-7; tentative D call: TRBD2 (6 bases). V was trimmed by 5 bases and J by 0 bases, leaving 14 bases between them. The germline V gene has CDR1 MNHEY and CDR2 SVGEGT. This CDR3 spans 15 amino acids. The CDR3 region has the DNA TGTGCCAGCAGTGCTCTGACTAGGAACTCCTACGAGCAGTACTTC. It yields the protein CASSALTRNSYEQYF.

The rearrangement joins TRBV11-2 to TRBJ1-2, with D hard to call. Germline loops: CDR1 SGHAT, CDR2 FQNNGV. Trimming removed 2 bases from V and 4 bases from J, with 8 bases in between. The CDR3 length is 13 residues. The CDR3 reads CASSLMTPYGYTF. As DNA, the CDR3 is TGTGCCAGCAGCTTAATGACGCCCTATGGCTACACCTTC.

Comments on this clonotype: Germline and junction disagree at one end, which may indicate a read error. The CDR3, as DNA: TGTGCCAGCAAAAATTGGGCTAGCCTATACAAAGAGCAGTTCTTC. It encodes CASKNWASLYKEQFF. The rearrangement uses TRBV6-5 and TRBJ2-1, with a possible D match to TRBD2 (5 bases). Germline V gene lookup returns CDR1 MNHEY and CDR2 SVGAGI. The length of the CDR3 is 15 residues.

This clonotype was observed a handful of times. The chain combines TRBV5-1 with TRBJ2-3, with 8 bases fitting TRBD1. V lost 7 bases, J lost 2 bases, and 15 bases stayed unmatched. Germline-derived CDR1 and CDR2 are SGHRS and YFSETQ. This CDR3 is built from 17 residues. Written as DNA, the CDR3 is TGCGCCAGCTACTCTGTGCTTCCGGGACAGGCCACAGATACGCAGTATTTT. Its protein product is CASYSVLPGQATDTQYF.

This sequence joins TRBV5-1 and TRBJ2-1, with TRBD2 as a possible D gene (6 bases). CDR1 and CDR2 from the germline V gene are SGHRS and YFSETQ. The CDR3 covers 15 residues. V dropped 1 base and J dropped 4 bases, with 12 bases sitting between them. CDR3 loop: CASSLSLSGYNEQFF. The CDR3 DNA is TGCGCCAGCAGCTTGAGTTTGAGCGGGTACAATGAGCAGTTCTTC. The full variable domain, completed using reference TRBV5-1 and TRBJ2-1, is KAGVTQTPRYLIKTRGQQVTLSCSPISGHRSVSWYQQTPGQGLQFLFEYFSETQRNKGNFPGRFSGRQFSNSRSEMNVSTLELGDSALYLCASSLSLSGYNEQFFGPGTRLTVL.

The CDR3 spells CATSREGRGYEQYF. The DNA for the CDR3 is TGTGCCACCAGCAGAGAGGGCAGGGGATACGAGCAGTACTTC. The genes are TRBV15 and TRBJ2-7, with D possibly being TRBD1 (6 bases). Germline lookup yields CDR1 LNHNV and CDR2 YYDKDF (reference sequence). This CDR3 has 14 residues. Trimming left V 0 bases short and J 4 bases short, with 10 bases between. The full variable domain, completed using reference TRBV15 and TRBJ2-7, is DAMVIQNPRYQVTQFGKPVTLSCSQTLNHNVMYWYQQKSSQAPKLLFHYYDKDFNNEADTPDNFQSRRPNTSFCFLDIRSPGLGDTAMYLCATSREGRGYEQYFGPGTRLTVT.

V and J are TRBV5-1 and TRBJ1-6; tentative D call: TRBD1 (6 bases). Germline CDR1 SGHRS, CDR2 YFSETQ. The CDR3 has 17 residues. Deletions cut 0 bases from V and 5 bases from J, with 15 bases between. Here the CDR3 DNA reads TGCGCCAGCAGCTTGGCGCCACAGGGATCGCATAATTCACCCCTCCACTTT. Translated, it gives CASSLAPQGSHNSPLHF.

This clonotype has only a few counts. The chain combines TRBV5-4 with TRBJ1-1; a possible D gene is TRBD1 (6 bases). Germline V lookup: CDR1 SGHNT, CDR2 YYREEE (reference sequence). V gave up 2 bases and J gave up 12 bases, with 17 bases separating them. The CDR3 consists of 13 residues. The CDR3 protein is CASSFAGTTESFF. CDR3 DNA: TGTGCCAGCAGCTTCGCCGGGACAACAGAATCTTTCTTT.

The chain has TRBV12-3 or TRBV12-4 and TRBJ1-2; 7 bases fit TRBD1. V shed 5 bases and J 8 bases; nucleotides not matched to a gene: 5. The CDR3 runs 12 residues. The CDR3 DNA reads TGTGCCAGCAGTGACACAGGGGACGGCTACACCTTC. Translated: CASSDTGDGYTF.

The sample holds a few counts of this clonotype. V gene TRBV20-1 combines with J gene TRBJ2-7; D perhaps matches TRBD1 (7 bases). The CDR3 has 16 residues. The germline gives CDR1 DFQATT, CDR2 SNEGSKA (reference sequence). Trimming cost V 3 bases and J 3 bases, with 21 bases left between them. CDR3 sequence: CSARHSEGAGYYEQYF. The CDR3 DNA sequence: TGCAGTGCTAGGCACTCCGAGGGGGCGGGGTACTACGAGCAGTACTTC.

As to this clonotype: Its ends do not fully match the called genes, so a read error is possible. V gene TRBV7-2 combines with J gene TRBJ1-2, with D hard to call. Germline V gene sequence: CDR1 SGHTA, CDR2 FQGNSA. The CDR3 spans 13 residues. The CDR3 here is CAGSPIMNYGYTF. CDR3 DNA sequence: TGTGCCGGCAGCCCAATCATGAACTATGGCTACACCTTC.

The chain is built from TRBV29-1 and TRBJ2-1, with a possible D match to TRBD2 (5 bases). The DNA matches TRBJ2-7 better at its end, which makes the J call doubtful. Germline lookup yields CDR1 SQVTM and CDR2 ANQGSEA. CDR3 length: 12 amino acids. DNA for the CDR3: TGCAGCGTCATCCTCGGGGCCTACGAGCAGTACTTC. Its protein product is CSVILGAYEQYF.

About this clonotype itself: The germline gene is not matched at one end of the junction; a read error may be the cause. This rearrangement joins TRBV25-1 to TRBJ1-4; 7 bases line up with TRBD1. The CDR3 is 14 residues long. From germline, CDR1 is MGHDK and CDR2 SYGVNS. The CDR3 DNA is TGTGCCAGCAGAGGGACAGAGGCCGATGAAAAACGGTTTTTT. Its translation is CASRGTEADEKRFF.

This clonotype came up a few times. CDR3 bases: TGTGCCAGCAGCCAGAACAGGGGATTTAACTATGGCTACACCTTC. It encodes CASSQNRGFNYGYTF. J is TRBJ1-2 and V is TRBV14; 7 bases are a match to TRBD1. The germline CDR1 and CDR2 sequences are SGHDN and FVKESK. J was trimmed by 1 base and V by 3 bases; bases with no gene match: 5. There are 15 residues in the CDR3.

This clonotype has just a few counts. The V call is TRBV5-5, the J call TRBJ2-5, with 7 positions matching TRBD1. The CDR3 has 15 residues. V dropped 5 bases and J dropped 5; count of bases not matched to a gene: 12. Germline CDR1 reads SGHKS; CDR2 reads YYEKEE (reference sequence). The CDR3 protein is CASSLRTGDGETQYF. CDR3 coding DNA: TGTGCCAGCAGTCTGAGAACAGGGGATGGGGAGACCCAGTACTTC.

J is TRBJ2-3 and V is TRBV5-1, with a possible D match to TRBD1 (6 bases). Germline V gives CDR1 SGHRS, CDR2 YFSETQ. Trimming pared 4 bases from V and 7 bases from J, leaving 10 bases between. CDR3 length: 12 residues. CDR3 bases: TGCGCCAGCAGCCTACAGGGTCATACGCAGTATTTT. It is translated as CASSLQGHTQYF.

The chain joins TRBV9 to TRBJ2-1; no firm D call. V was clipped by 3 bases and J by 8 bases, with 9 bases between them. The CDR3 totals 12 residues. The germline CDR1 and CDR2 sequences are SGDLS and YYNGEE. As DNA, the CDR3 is TGTGCCAGCAGCGCTGTTCGAGATGAGCAGTTCTTC. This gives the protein CASSAVRDEQFF.

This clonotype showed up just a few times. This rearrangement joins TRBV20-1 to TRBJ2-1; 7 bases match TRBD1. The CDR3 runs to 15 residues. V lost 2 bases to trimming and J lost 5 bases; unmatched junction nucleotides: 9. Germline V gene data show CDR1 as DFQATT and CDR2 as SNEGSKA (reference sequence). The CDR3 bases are TGCAGTGCTAGACCTGACCTCGGGACAGACAATGAGCAGTTCTTC. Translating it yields CSARPDLGTDNEQFF.

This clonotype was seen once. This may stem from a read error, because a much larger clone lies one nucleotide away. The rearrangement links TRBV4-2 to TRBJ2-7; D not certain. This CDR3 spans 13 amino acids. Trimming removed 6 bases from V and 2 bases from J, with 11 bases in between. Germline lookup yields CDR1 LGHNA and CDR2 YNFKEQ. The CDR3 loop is CASSHSEPYEQYF. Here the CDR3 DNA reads TGTGCCAGCAGTCACAGTGAACCCTACGAGCAGTACTTC.

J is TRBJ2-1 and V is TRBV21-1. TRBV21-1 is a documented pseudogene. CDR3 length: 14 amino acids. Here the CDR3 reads CASRGILRCYEQFF. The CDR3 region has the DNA TGTGCCAGCAGAGGGATTTTGAGGTGCTATGAGCAGTTCTTC.

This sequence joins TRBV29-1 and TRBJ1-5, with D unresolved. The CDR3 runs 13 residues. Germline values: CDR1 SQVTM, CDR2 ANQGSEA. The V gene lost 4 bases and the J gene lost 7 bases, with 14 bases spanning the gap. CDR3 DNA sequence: TGCAGCGTTGTCGACGAGTCGGGACAGCCCCAGCATTTT. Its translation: CSVVDESGQPQHF.

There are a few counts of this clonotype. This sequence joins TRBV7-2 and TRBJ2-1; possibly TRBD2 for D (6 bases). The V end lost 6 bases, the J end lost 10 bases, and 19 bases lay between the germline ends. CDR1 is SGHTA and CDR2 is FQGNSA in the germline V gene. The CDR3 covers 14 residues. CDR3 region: CASSYNAGTPEQFF. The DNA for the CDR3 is TGTGCCAGCAGTTACAACGCCGGGACTCCGGAGCAGTTCTTC.

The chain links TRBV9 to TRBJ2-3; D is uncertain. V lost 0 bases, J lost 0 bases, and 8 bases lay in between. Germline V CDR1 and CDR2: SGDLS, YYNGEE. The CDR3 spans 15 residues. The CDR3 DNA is TGTGCCAGCAGCGTAGCCCTACACAGCACAGATACGCAGTATTTT. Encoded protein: CASSVALHSTDTQYF.

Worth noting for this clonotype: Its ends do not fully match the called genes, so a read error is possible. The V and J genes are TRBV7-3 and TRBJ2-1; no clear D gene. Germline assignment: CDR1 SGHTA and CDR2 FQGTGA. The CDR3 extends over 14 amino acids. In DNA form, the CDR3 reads TGTGCCAACAGCTTATTGGGTCCGGACAATGAGCAGTTCTTC. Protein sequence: CANSLLGPDNEQFF. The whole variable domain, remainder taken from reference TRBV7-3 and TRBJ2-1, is GAGVSQTPSNKVTEKGKYVELRCDPISGHTALYWYRQSLGQGPEFLIYFQGTGAADDSGLPNDRFFAVRPEGSVSTLKIQRTERGDSAVYLCANSLLGPDNEQFFGPGTRLTVL.